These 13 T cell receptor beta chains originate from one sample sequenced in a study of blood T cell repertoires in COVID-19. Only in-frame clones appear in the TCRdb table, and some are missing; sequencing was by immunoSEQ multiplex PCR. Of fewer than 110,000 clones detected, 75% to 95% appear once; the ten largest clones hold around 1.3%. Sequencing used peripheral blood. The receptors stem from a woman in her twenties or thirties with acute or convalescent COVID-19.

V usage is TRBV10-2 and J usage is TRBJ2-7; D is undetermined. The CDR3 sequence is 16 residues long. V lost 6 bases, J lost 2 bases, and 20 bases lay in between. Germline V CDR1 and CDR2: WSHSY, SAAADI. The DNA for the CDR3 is TGCGCCAGCAGCCCAACGGTAAAGCGAACCACCTACGAGCAGTACTTC. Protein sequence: CASSPTVKRTTYEQYF.

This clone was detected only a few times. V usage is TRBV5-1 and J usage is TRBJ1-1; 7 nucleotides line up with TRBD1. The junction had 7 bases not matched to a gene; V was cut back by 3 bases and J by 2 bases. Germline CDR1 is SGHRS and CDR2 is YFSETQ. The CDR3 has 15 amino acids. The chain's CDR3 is CASSSMGQRNTEAFF. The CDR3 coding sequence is TGCGCCAGCAGCTCCATGGGACAGAGAAACACTGAAGCTTTCTTT.

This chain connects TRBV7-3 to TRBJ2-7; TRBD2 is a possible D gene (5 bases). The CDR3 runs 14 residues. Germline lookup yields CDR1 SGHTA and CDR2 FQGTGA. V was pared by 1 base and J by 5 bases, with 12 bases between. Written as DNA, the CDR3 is TGTGCCAGCAGCTTAAATCCGGGATCGAACGAGCAGTACTTC. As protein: CASSLNPGSNEQYF.

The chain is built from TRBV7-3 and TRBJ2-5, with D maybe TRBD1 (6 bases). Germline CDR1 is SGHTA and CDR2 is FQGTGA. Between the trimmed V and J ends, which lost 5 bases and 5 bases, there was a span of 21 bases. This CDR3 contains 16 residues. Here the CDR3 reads CASSLTGGSTWETQYF. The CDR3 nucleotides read TGTGCCAGCAGCCTGACAGGCGGATCTACGTGGGAGACCCAGTACTTC.

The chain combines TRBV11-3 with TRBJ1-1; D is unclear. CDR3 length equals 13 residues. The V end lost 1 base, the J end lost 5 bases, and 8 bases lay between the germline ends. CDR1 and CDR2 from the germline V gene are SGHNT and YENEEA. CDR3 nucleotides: TGTGCCAGCAGCTTAGTCCGGGGAACTGAAGCTTTCTTT. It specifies CASSLVRGTEAFF.

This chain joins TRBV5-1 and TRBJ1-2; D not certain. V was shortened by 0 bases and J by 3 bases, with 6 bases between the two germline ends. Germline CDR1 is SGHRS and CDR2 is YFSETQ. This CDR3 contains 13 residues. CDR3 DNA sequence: TGCGCCAGCAGCTTGGACGGGGACTATGGCTACACCTTC. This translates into CASSLDGDYGYTF.

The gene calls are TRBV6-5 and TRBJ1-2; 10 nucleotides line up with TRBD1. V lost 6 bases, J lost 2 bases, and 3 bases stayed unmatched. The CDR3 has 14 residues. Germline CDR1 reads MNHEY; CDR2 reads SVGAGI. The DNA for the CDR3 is TGTGCCAGCAGGAAGGACAGGGGGAACTATGGCTACACCTTC. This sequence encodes CASRKDRGNYGYTF.

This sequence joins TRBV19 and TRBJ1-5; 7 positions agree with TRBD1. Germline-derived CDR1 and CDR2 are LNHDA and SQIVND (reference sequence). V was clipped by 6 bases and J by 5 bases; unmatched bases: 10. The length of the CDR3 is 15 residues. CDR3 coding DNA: TGTGCCAGTAGCCGGACAGGATGGGCTGATCAGCCCCAGCATTTT. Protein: CASSRTGWADQPQHF. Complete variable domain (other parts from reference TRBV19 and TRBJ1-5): DGGITQSPKYLFRKEGQNVTLSCEQNLNHDAMYWYRQDPGQGLRLIYYSQIVNDFQKGDIAEGYSVSREKKESFPLTVTSAQKNPTAFYLCASSRTGWADQPQHFGDGTRLSIL.

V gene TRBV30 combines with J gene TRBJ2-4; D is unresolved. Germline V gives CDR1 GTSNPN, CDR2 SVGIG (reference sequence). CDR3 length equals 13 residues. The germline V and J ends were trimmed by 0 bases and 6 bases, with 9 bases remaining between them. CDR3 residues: CAWSVGVLNIQYF. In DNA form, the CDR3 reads TGTGCCTGGAGTGTGGGCGTTTTAAACATTCAGTACTTC.

CDR3 sequence (DNA): TGTGCCAGCAGCTTATCTAGCGGGGGGGCCGGAGAGACCCAGTACTTC. It specifies CASSLSSGGAGETQYF. The gene calls are TRBV7-7 and TRBJ2-5; 12 positions match TRBD2. Losses at the gene ends were 2 bases for V and 4 bases for J; bases not matched to a gene: 5. Germline V gives CDR1 SSHAT, CDR2 FNYEAQ (reference sequence). CDR3 length: 16 residues. Supplemented by reference TRBV7-7 and TRBJ2-5, the full variable domain reads GAGVSQSPRYKVTKRGQDVTLRCDPISSHATLYWYQQALGQGPEFLTYFNYEAQPDKSGLPSDRFSAERPEGSISTLTIQRTEQRDSAMYRCASSLSSGGAGETQYFGPGTRLLVL.

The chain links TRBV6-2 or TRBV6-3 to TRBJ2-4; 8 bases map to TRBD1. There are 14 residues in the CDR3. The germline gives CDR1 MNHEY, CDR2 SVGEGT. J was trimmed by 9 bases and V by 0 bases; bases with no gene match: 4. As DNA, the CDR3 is TGTGCCAGCAGTTACTCGGACAGGGTCGGCATTCAGTACTTC. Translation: CASSYSDRVGIQYF.

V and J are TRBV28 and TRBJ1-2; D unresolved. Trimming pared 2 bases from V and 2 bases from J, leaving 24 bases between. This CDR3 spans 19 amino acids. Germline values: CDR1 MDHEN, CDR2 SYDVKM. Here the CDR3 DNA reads TGTGCCAGCAGTTTACTTACAATGCAGAGGGATCAGCTAAACTATGGCTACACCTTC. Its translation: CASSLLTMQRDQLNYGYTF.

CDR3 sequence (DNA): TGTGCCAGCAGAGACCAGACAGAGAATGAGCAGTTCTTC. Amino acids: CASRDQTENEQFF. This chain joins TRBV6-5 and TRBJ2-1; possible D gene TRBD1, 5 bases. CDR3 length: 13 residues. Germline V gene sequence: CDR1 MNHEY, CDR2 SVGAGI. Trimming shortened V by 6 bases and J by 7 bases, and 13 bases separated the two germline ends.